At least ten counts were recorded for the clone carrying this T cell receptor (beta chain). CDR3 length: 16 amino acids. Looked up from germline, CDR1 is SGHRS and CDR2 is YFSETQ. The V and J ends lost 3 bases and 3 bases respectively, with 15 bases between them. A single record per CDR3 protein comes from TCRdb applying MiXCR to the 5' RACE reads. The repertoire includes about 300,000 distinct CDR3 sequences, around 10% of them detected once, and roughly a tenth sits in the top ten. These data come from a study of CD8 T cells in ankylosing spondylitis. This chain connects TRBV5-1 to TRBJ2-2; D remains unclear. Sequencing was performed on blood, either unsorted or a sorted T cell fraction (not recorded which). This sequence originates from a female donor with ankylosing spondylitis or in good health (not recorded which). The CDR3 is CASSSQTRPDTGELFF. The CDR3 DNA reads TGCGCCAGCAGCTCCCAGACAAGACCTGACACCGGGGAGCTGTTTTTT.